This entry describes one T cell receptor beta chain. Its target is unknown. The CDR3 loop spans 13 amino acids. Looked up from germline, CDR1 is SGHRS and CDR2 is YFSETQ. V was shortened by 2 bases and J by 5 bases, with 11 bases between the two germline ends. This sample stems from a study of shared clonotypes between healthy human individuals. Whole-study context: Each donor's CD8 memory used one plate, CD8 naive two, each CD4 subset three.

Findings and limits, study-wide: Though the depth was large, rarefaction showed that sorted-subset sequencing was incomplete. Researchers sampled only blood; tissue repertoires likely differ.

It was at deep level that the assay was run. Repertoires were generated with immunoSEQ multiplex PCR, while TCRdb's copy carries only in-frame clones and drops some. Of roughly 810,000 clones in the sample, about 96% are singletons; the top ten hold about 0.25%. CD45RO-negative, CCR7-positively selected cells formed the naive CD8 fraction, excluding terminally differentiated effector memory CD45RA+ cells. This receptor was obtained from a man aged 25 to 40 in good health. The sequenced sample was naive CD8+ T cells sorted from blood. The chain recombines TRBV5-1 with TRBJ2-7; D gene unclear. The CDR3 sequence is CASSFLASDEQYF. CDR3 coding DNA: TGCGCCAGCAGCTTTCTTGCTTCGGACGAGCAGTACTTC.